This TCR beta chain was documented in a study of OX40 agonist ivuxolimab in advanced cancers. Study at large: The treatment was a fully human IgG2 OX40 agonist, ivuxolimab. Prior anti-PD-1, anti-PD-L1 or anti-CTLA-4 therapy did not bar entry, and 40% had some.

Overall study findings and caveats: Fewer expanded clones were found on average in CD4+ than in CD8+ T cells.

Remarks on this clone: Its antigen is unknown. This CDR3 is also generated by other DNA sequences in the sample.

Using immunoSEQ multiplex PCR, the repertoire was profiled, and TCRdb retains in-frame clones only, with some absent. Of around 62,000 clones in the sample, roughly four fifths were seen once. Germline loops: CDR1 LNHNV, CDR2 YYDKDF (reference sequence). The CDR3 totals 17 residues. Trimming took 2 bases from V and 7 from J, leaving 21 bases between them. The TCR was taken from an adult with an advanced solid tumor such as melanoma, head and neck, liver or kidney cancer. V gene TRBV15 combines with J gene TRBJ2-1; D may correspond to TRBD1 or TRBD2 (5 bases each). Material: CD4+ or CD8+ T cells sorted from blood, obtained in a trial of the OX40 agonist ivuxolimab. The CDR3 reads CATSRPPGQGGLNEQFF. The CDR3 nucleotides read TGTGCCACCAGCAGACCACCGGGGCAGGGTGGACTTAATGAGCAGTTCTTC.